This TCR beta chain was sequenced during a study of OX40 agonist ivuxolimab in advanced cancers. Concerning the study at large: Ivuxolimab, which targeted the costimulatory receptor OX40 (CD134), was an agonistic, fully human IgG2 monoclonal antibody. Intravenous ivuxolimab was administered to patients every 2 weeks at six dose levels: 0.01, 0.1, 0.3, 1.5, 3 and 10 mg/kg. Of the 50 or so patients in dose escalation, about 20 had hepatocellular carcinoma, some 15 had melanoma, 9 had renal cell carcinoma and 9 had head and neck cancer. In the dose-escalation cohort, over 65% of patients were male, and the mean age was approximately 60 years, with a range of about 23 to 80. Prior anti-PD-1, anti-PD-L1 or anti-CTLA-4 therapy was permitted, and checkpoint inhibitors had been received by more than 35% of dose-escalation patients. Partial responses were achieved by three dose-escalation patients, of whom one had hepatocellular carcinoma and two had cutaneous melanoma. Peripheral TCRbeta sequencing was intended to test whether TCR sequence diversity was altered and clonal T-cell expansion was caused by ivuxolimab. The paper describes the monotherapy dose-escalation part (N of about 52 patients) of the phase I trial of ivuxolimab.

The trial excluded patients who had a history of autoimmune disease or who were on systemic immunosuppression. Peripheral blood for TCR sequencing was drawn from every dose cohort at baseline, at cycle 4 day 1 and at cycle 7 day 1. Samples were obtained from an open-label, multicenter, first-in-human phase I dose-escalation trial of ivuxolimab. Adults with locally advanced or metastatic melanoma, renal cell, hepatocellular, or head and neck squamous cell carcinoma were enrolled in the trial. CD4+ and CD8+ T cells were sorted separately from peripheral blood before TCR sequencing. Trimming at the junction amounts to 0 bases on V and 0 bases on J, and the germline ends lie 13 bases apart. CDR1 and CDR2 (SGDLS, YYNGEE) derive from the germline V gene. Inclusive of the bounding cysteine and phenylalanine, the CDR3 is 16 residues long. The entry retains the CDR3 DNA only, 48 bases that are in frame from base 1.

Notes on this clone: It has no known antigen specificity. Within one base of it there is no much larger clone, and no base qualities were kept.

Study-level results and caveats: Low levels of normalized T-cell clonal expansion were also shown by some nonresponding patients. Antigen specificity was not determined for the clonally expanded peripheral T cells. On average, CD8+ T cells showed more expanded clones than CD4+ T cells after ivuxolimab. At doses of 0.1 to 3.0 mg/kg, clonal expansion of both CD4+ and CD8+ T cells in blood was seen between baseline and week 6. In partial responders in the 0.1-3.0 mg/kg groups, normalized peripheral clonal expansion was found to be among the lowest, especially among CD8+ T cells.

Genomic DNA was isolated from the sorted cells so that the TCRbeta CDR3 region could be sequenced. The immunoSEQ Assay was used to sequence the TCRbeta CDR3 regions. Sourced from immuneACCESS, this table was stored by TCRdb with only in-frame sequences that have V and J called. A share of the clones is absent; for the studies checked, an unresolved V gene accounts for under half, and the remainder has no known explanation. In this sample the table shows approximately 71,000 clones, roughly 84% of which occur a single time. The ten biggest clones cover about 0.72% of the sample. This chain joins TRBV9 to TRBJ2-7; the D gene is possibly TRBD1, with 6 bases matching. This clonotype was sampled from an adult with an advanced solid tumor such as melanoma, head and neck, liver or kidney cancer. The material was CD4+ or CD8+ T cells sorted from blood, obtained in a trial of the OX40 agonist ivuxolimab. The CDR3 amino acid sequence is: CASSVAGDTSSYEQYF. The nucleotide sequence reads as follows: TGTGCCAGCAGCGTAGCAGGGGACACAAGCTCCTACGAGCAGTACTTC.